The 22 T cell receptor beta chains below all came from one sample that was sequenced in a study of monozygotic twins with inflammatory bowel disease. TCRdb processed the 5' RACE reads again and assigns one entry to each CDR3 protein, with no DNA. This listing includes 440,000 or so distinct CDR3 sequences. Sequenced sample: blood. The receptors originated from a human donor with ulcerative colitis or Crohn's disease, or a healthy co-twin of an affected twin (not recorded which).

This sequence joins TRBV11-2 and TRBJ1-6; TCRdb proposes TRBD1, but this gene call is untestable without DNA. Germline CDR1 is SGHAT and CDR2 is FQNNGV. The CDR3 runs to 15 residues. CDR3 sequence: CASSPSPGQGISLHF.

The V and J genes are TRBV7-8 and TRBJ2-2; TCRdb outputs TRBD1, but without DNA this stays unchecked. The CDR3 covers 15 residues. Germline V lookup: CDR1 SGHVS, CDR2 FQNEAQ. The CDR3 is CASSSRGDYTGELFF.

The chain uses TRBV7-2 and TRBJ1-3; TCRdb names TRBD1, which stays unverified in the absence of DNA. The length of the CDR3 is 15 residues. Per the germline V gene, CDR1 is SGHTA and CDR2 is FQGNSA. The CDR3 is CASSLNAGAGNTIYF. Based on the CDR3 plus reference TRBV7-2 and TRBJ1-3, the full variable domain is GAGVSQSPSNKVTEKGKDVELRCDPISGHTALYWYRQSLGQGLEFLIYFQGNSAPDKSGLPSDRFSAERTGGSVSTLTIQRTQQEDSAVYLCASSLNAGAGNTIYFGEGSWLTVV.

The chain has TRBV12-3 or TRBV12-4 and TRBJ1-2; there is no DNA to check the TCRdb D call of TRBD1. This CDR3 spans 13 amino acids. This chain's CDR3 is CASRHQGNYGYTF.

V and J are TRBV12-3 or TRBV12-4 and TRBJ1-1; TCRdb's D call of TRBD1 is untestable without DNA. The CDR3 runs 15 residues. This CDR3 is CASSSRGWMNTEAFF.

The chain joins TRBV5-1 to TRBJ2-2; without DNA, the TCRdb call of TRBD1 cannot be checked. The CDR3 is made up of 16 amino acids. Per the germline V gene, CDR1 is SGHRS and CDR2 is YFSETQ. This CDR3 is CASSSLTGWGTGELFF.

The V gene is TRBV5-1, the J gene TRBJ1-6; there is no DNA to check the TCRdb D call of TRBD1. This CDR3 contains 16 residues. The germline CDR1 and CDR2 sequences are SGHRS and YFSETQ. The CDR3 loop reads CASSLGTDRFNSPLHF.

The chain combines TRBV3-1 with TRBJ2-5; TCRdb's assignment of TRBD2 cannot be checked, as there is no DNA. This CDR3 has 14 residues. The germline V gene encodes CDR1 LGHDT and CDR2 YNNKEL (reference sequence). The CDR3 spells CASNLRGVGETQYF.

V and J are TRBV4-2 and TRBJ1-4. The germline V gene has CDR1 LGHNA and CDR2 YNFKEQ. The CDR3 has 13 amino acids. The CDR3: CASSQGLEGKLFF.

This rearrangement joins TRBV7-2 to TRBJ2-1. The CDR3 sequence is 12 residues long. Germline assignment: CDR1 SGHTA and CDR2 FQGNSA. The CDR3 spells CASSLVIHGQFF.

The V call is TRBV29-1, the J call TRBJ2-1; TCRdb names TRBD2, which stays unverified in the absence of DNA. Germline assignment: CDR1 SQVTM and CDR2 ANQGSEA. This CDR3 has 14 residues. The CDR3 sequence: CSVGKGLAGGKQFF.

The V gene is TRBV7-2, the J gene TRBJ2-5; without DNA, the TCRdb call of TRBD1 cannot be checked. This CDR3 comprises 15 residues. CDR1 is SGHTA and CDR2 is FQGNSA in the germline V gene. The CDR3 is CASSLYGDRQETQYF.

This CDR3 reads CASMRNRAQETQYF. V and J are TRBV27 and TRBJ2-5; TCRdb indicates TRBD1, and absent DNA this call remains unverified. The CDR3 sequence is 14 residues long. Germline values: CDR1 MNHEY, CDR2 SMNVEV (reference sequence).

The CDR3 protein is CASNPHGPGVNVLTF. This chain joins TRBV2 and TRBJ2-6; TCRdb's D gene call, TRBD1, goes unchecked for lack of DNA. The CDR3 runs 15 residues. Germline values: CDR1 SNHLY, CDR2 FYNNEI. Together with reference TRBV2 and TRBJ2-6, the CDR3 gives the full variable domain: EPEVTQTPSHQVTQMGQEVILRCVPISNHLYFYWYRQILGQKVEFLVSFYNNEISEKSEIFDDQFSVERPDGSNFTLKIRSTKLEDSAMYFCASNPHGPGVNVLTFGAGSRLTVL.

This chain connects TRBV3-1 to TRBJ1-1. Germline CDR1 LGHDT, CDR2 YNNKEL (reference sequence). The CDR3 has 15 amino acids. This CDR3 is CASSRFDGRATEAFF. Based on the CDR3 plus reference TRBV3-1 and TRBJ1-1, the full variable domain is DTAVSQTPKYLVTQMGNDKSIKCEQNLGHDTMYWYKQDSKKFLKIMFSYNNKELIINETVPNRFSPKSPDKAHLNLHINSLELGDSAVYFCASSRFDGRATEAFFGQGTRLTVV.

The chain combines TRBV12-3 or TRBV12-4 with TRBJ2-1; there is no DNA to check the TCRdb D call of TRBD2. This CDR3 spans 14 amino acids. This CDR3 reads CASSLSLSGGEQFF.

The J gene is TRBJ2-2, the V gene TRBV29-1; TCRdb returns TRBD1, unconfirmable since there is no DNA. The CDR3 totals 12 residues. The germline CDR1 and CDR2 sequences are SQVTM and ANQGSEA. CDR3 loop: CSAGAVAGELFF.

The J gene is TRBJ2-7, the V gene TRBV6-2 or TRBV6-3; TCRdb names TRBD2, which stays unverified in the absence of DNA. Germline CDR1 and CDR2: MNHEY and SVGEGT. The CDR3 loop spans 19 amino acids. CDR3 loop: CASSYSTSGRSDSSYEQYF.

The V gene is TRBV24-1, the J gene TRBJ2-2. In germline, CDR1 is KGHDR, CDR2 SFDVKD. The CDR3 is made up of 15 amino acids. The CDR3 region is CATKVWGGSTGELFF.

The chain couples TRBV12-3 or TRBV12-4 to TRBJ2-1. The CDR3 totals 16 residues. CDR3 protein: CASSKITGSSYNEQFF.

The chain combines TRBV5-1 with TRBJ1-5. Germline V CDR1 and CDR2: SGHRS, YFSETQ. The CDR3 has 13 residues. The CDR3 sequence is CASREQDNQPQHF.

The chain has TRBV7-2 and TRBJ2-2. Germline V gene sequence: CDR1 SGHTA, CDR2 FQGNSA. The CDR3 is 14 amino acids. CDR3 in amino acids: CASSLVAHDGELFF.